This T cell receptor (beta chain) comes out of a study of blood T cell repertoires in COVID-19. This CDR3 comprises 11 residues. V dropped 5 bases and J dropped 13 bases, with 15 bases sitting between them. Clones were read by immunoSEQ multiplex PCR, and TCRdb kept only the in-frame ones, dropping some. Altogether approximately 490,000 clones are present, approximately 91% being singletons, with the ten largest covering approximately 8.3%. V and J are TRBV12-3 or TRBV12-4 and TRBJ2-7; weak D call: TRBD1 (6 bases). The specimen sequenced was PBMCs or T cells enriched from blood (not recorded which). The sequence was collected from a woman aged 60 to 75 who had recovered from COVID-19. The CDR3 is CASSPQGPLYF. The CDR3 bases are TGTGCCAGCAGTCCACAGGGACCCCTCTACTTC.